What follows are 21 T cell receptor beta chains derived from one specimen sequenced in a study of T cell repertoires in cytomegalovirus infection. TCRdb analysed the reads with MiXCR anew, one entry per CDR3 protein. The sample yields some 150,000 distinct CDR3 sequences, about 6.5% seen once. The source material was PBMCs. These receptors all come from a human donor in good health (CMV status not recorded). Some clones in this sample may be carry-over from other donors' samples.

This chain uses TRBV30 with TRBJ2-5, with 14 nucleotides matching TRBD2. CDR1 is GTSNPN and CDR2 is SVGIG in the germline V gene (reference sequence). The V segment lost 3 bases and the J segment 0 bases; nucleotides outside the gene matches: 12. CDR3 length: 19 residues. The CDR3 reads CAWRAILPGLAGDQETQYF. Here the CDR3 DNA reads TGTGCCTGGAGAGCAATCTTACCGGGACTAGCGGGGGACCAAGAGACCCAGTACTTC.

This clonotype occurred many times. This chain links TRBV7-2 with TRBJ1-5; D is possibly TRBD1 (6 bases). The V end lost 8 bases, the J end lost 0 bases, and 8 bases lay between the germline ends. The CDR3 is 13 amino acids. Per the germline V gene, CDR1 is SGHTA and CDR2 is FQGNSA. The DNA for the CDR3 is TGTGCCAGCGGACAGAATAGCAATCAGCCCCAGCATTTT. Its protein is CASGQNSNQPQHF.

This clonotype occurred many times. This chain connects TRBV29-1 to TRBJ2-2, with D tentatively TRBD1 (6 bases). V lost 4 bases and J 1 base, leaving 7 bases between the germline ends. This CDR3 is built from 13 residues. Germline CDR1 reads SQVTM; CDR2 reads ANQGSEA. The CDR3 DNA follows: TGCAGCGTTGGACAGGAGAACACCGGGGAGCTGTTTTTT. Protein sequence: CSVGQENTGELFF.

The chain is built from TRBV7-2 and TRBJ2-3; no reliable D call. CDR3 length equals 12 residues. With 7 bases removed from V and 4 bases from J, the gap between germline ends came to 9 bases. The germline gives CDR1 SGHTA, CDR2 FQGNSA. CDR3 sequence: CASKEIADTQYF. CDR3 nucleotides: TGTGCCAGCAAAGAAATAGCAGATACGCAGTATTTT.

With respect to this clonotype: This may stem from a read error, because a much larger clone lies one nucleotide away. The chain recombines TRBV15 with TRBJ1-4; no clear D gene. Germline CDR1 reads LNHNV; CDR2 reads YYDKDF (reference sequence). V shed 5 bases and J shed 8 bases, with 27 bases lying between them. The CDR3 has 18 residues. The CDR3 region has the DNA TGTGCCACCAGCGGAAGCCGCAGCTACAGACTTGGGAAAGAAAAACTGTTTTTT. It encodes CATSGSRSYRLGKEKLFF.

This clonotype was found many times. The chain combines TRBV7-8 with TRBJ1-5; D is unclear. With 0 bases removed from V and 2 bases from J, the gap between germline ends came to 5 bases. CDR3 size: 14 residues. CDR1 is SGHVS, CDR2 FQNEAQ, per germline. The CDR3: CASSLARGNQPQHF. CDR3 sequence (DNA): TGTGCCAGCAGCTTAGCGCGGGGCAATCAGCCCCAGCATTTT.

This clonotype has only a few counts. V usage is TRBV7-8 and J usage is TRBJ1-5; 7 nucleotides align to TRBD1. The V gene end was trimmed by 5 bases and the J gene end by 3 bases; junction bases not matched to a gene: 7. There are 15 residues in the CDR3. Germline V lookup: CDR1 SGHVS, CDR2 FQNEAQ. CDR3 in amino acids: CASSSRGTNNQPQHF. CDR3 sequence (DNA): TGTGCCAGCAGCAGCAGGGGGACTAACAATCAGCCCCAGCATTTT.

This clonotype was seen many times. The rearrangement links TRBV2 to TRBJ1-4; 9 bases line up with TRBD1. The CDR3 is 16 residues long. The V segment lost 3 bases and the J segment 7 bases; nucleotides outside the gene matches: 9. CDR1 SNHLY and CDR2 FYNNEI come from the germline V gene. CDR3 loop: CASSDDPGQGAEKLFF. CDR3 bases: TGTGCCAGCAGTGACGATCCGGGACAGGGCGCTGAAAAACTGTTTTTT.

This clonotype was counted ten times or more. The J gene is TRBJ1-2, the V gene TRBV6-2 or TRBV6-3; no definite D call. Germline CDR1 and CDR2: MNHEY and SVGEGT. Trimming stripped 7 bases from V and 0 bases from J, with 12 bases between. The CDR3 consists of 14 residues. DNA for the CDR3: TGTGCCAGCATCGCCAGCGCGTCTAACTATGGCTACACCTTC. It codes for CASIASASNYGYTF.

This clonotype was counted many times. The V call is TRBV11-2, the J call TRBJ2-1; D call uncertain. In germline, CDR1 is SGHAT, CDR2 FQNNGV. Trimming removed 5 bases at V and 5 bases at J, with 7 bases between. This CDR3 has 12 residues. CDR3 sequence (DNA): TGTGCCAGCAGCCTCGTTAACAATGAGCAGTTCTTC. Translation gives CASSLVNNEQFF.

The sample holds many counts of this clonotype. CDR3 region: CATSSGLYQPQHF. CDR3 DNA: TGTGCCACCAGCTCAGGCCTCTATCAGCCCCAGCATTTT. The chain combines TRBV15 with TRBJ1-5; D not certain. Germline CDR1 LNHNV, CDR2 YYDKDF (reference sequence). The CDR3 is 13 residues long. The V and J ends lost 5 bases and 5 bases respectively, with 10 bases between them.

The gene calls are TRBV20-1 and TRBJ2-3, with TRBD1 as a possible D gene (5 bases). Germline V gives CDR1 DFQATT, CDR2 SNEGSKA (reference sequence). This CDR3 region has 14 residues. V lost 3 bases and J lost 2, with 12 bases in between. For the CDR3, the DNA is TGCAGTGCTAGTATCAGGGCATACACAGATACGCAGTATTTT. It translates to CSASIRAYTDTQYF.

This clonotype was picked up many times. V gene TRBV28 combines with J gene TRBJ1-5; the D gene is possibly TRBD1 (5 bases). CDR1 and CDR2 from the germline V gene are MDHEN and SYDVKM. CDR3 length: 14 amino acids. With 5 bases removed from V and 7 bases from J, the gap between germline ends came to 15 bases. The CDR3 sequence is CASSLRGVSQPQHF. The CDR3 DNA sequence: TGTGCCAGCAGTCTCCGGGGGGTTTCACAGCCCCAGCATTTT.

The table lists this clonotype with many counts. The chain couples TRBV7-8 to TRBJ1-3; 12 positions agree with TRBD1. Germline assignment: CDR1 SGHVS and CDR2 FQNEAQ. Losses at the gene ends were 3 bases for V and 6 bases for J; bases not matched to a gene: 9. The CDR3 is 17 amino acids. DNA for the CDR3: TGTGCCAGCAGCTTTCCCCGGGGGGACAGGGGGCCAAACACCATATATTTT. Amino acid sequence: CASSFPRGDRGPNTIYF.

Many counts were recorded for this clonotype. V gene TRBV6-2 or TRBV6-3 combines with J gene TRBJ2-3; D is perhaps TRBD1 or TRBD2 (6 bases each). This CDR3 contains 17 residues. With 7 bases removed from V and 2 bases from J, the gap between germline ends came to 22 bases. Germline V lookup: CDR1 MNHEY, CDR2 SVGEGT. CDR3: CASKGGGQLPSTDTQYF. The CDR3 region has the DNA TGTGCCAGCAAAGGAGGGGGACAACTCCCTTCCACAGATACGCAGTATTTT.

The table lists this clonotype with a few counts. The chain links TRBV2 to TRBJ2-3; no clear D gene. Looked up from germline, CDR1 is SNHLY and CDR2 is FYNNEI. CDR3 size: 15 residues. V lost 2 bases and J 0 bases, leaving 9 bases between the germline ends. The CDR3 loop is CASSEMDGSTDTQYF. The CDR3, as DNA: TGTGCCAGCAGTGAAATGGACGGAAGCACAGATACGCAGTATTTT.

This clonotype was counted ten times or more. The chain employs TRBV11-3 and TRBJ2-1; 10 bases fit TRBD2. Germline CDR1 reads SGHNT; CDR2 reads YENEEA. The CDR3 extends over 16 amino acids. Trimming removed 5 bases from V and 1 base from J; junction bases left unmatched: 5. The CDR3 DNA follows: TGTGCCAGCAGCCGAGCGGGGGGGCCATCCTACAATGAGCAGTTCTTC. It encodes CASSRAGGPSYNEQFF. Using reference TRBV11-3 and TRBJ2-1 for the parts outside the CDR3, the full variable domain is EAGVVQSPRYKIIEKKQPVAFWCNPISGHNTLYWYLQNLGQGPELLIRYENEEAVDDSQLPKDRFSAERLKGVDSTLKIQPAELGDSAVYLCASSRAGGPSYNEQFFGPGTRLTVL.

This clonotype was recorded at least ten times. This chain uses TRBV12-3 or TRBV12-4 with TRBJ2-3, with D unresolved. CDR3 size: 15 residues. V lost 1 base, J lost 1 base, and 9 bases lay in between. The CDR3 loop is CASSLGVDRTDTQYF. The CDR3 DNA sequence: TGTGCCAGCAGTTTAGGGGTAGACCGCACAGATACGCAGTATTTT.

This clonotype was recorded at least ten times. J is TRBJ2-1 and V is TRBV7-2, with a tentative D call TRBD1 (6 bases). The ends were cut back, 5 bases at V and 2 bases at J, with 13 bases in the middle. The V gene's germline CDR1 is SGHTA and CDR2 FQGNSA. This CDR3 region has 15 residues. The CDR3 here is CASSPRGSTYNEQFF. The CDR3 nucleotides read TGTGCCAGCAGCCCCAGGGGATCTACCTACAATGAGCAGTTCTTC.

The CDR3 sequence is CATTTSGGDGYTF. CDR3 DNA: TGTGCCACGACCACCTCGGGGGGCGATGGCTACACCTTC. This chain uses TRBV7-9 with TRBJ1-2, with a weak D call TRBD1 (6 bases). Per the germline V gene, CDR1 is SEHNR and CDR2 is FQNEAQ (reference sequence). V dropped 10 bases and J dropped 6 bases, with 18 bases sitting between them. The CDR3 runs 13 residues.

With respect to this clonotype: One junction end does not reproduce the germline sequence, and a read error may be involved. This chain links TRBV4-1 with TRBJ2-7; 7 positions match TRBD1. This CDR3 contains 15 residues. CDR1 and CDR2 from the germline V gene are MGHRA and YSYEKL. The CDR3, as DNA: TGTGCCAGCAGCCCCGGGACAGCCGCATTCTACGAGCAGTACTTC. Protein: CASSPGTAAFYEQYF.